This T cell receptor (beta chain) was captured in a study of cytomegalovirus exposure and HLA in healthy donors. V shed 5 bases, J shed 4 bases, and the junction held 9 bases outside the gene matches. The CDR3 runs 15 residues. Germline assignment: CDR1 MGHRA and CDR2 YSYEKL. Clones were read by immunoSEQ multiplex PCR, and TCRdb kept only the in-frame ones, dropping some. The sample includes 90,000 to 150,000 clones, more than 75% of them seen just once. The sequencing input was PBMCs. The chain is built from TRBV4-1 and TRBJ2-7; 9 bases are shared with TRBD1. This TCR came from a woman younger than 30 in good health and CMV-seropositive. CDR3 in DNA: TGCGCCAGCAGCAGACCGGGACAGGGTTTTTACGAGCAGTACTTC. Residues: CASSRPGQGFYEQYF.